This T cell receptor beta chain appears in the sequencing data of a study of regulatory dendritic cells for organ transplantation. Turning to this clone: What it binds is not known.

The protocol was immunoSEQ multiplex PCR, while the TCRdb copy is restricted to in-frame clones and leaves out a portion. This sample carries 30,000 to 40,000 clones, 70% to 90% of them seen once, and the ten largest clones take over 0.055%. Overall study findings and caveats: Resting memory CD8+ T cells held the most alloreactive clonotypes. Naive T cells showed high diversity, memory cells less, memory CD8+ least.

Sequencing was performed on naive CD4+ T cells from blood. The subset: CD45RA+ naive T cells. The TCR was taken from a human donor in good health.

The CDR3 nucleotides are TGTGCCAGCAGTGGTCTACAGGGACGAGGTGAGCAGTTCTTC. It encodes CASSGLQGRGEQFF. The chain couples TRBV2 to TRBJ2-1, with D possibly matching TRBD1 (6 bases). Germline CDR1 SNHLY, CDR2 FYNNEI. V was shortened by 4 bases and J by 9 bases, with 16 bases between the two germline ends. This CDR3 region has 14 residues.